This section outlines one T cell receptor (beta chain) sequence together with its context. Its antigen remains unknown. CDR1 SGHNT and CDR2 YYREEE come from the germline V gene (reference sequence). V lost 3 bases to trimming and J lost 10 bases, with 17 bases between them. This CDR3 is built from 15 residues. The data derive from a study of STAT3 mutations in large granular lymphocyte leukemia. General observations from the study: Every T-cell large granular lymphocyte leukemia patient had at least one immunodominant TCR beta clonotype.

Average productive template count per sample was 40,000 to 45,000. Using immunoSEQ multiplex PCR, the repertoire was profiled, and TCRdb retains in-frame clones only, with some absent. The sample holds about 4,000 clones, around 76% seen once. The chain couples TRBV5-4 to TRBJ1-6; TRBD1 might be the D (5 bases). The source material was peripheral blood mononuclear cells. The sequence came from a boy younger than 18 with T-cell large granular lymphocyte leukemia. Some clones in this sample may be carry-over from other donors' samples. The CDR3 region has the DNA TGTGCCAGCAGCTACCGGGGACGGGGATGGTCACCCCTCCACTTT. It yields the protein CASSYRGRGWSPLHF.